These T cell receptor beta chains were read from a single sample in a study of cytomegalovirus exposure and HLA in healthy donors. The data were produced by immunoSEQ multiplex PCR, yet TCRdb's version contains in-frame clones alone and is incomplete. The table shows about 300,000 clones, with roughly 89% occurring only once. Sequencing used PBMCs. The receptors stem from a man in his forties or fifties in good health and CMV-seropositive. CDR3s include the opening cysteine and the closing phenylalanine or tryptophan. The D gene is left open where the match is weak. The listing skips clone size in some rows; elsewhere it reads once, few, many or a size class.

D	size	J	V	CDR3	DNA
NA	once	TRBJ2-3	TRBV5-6	CASSMTGSSTDTQYF	TGTGCCAGCAGCATGACAGGCTCTAGCACAGATACGCAGTATTTT
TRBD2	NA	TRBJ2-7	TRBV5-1	CASSWLADYEQYF	TGCGCCAGCAGCTGGCTAGCGGACTACGAGCAGTACTTC
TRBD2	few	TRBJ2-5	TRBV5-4	CASSHTSVVQETQYF	TGTGCCAGCAGCCATACTAGCGTCGTCCAAGAGACCCAGTACTTC
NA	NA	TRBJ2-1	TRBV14	CASSQDWGREQFF	TGTGCCAGCAGCCAAGATTGGGGCAGGGAGCAGTTCTTC
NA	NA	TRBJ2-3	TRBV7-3	CASSPRFRDTQYF	TGTGCCAGCAGCCCCCGGTTCCGAGATACGCAGTATTTT
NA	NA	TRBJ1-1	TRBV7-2	CASSRIQMNTEAFF	TGTGCCAGCAGCCGAATACAGATGAACACTGAAGCTTTCTTT
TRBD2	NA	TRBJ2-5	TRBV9	CASSPSASGIGETQYF	TGTGCCAGCAGCCCCAGTGCTAGCGGGATTGGGGAGACCCAGTACTTC
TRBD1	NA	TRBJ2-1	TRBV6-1	CASSEVTGAYNEQFF	TGTGCCAGCAGTGAAGTAACAGGGGCCTACAATGAGCAGTTCTTC
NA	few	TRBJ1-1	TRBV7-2	CASSLNSNTEAFF	TGTGCCAGCAGCTTAAATTCTAACACTGAAGCTTTCTTT
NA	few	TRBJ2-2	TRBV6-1	CASSLGGNTGELFF	TGTGCCAGCAGCCTCGGGGGGAACACCGGGGAGCTGTTTTTT
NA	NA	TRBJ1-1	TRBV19	CASSIRGGLNTEAFF	TGTGCCAGTAGTATAAGGGGAGGACTGAACACTGAAGCTTTCTTT
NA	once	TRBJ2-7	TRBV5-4	CASSIGTGNSYEQYF	TGTGCCAGCAGCATCGGGACTGGGAACTCCTACGAGCAGTACTTC
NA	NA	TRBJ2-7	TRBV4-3	CASSQDLGGSYEQYF	TGCGCCAGCAGCCAAGATCTGGGGGGTTCCTACGAGCAGTACTTC
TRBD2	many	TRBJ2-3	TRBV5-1	CASSREGGATDTQYF	TGCGCCAGCAGCCGGGAGGGGGGGGCCACAGATACGCAGTATTTT
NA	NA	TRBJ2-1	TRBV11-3	CASSPGLAEQFF	TGTGCCAGCAGCCCTGGGCTAGCAGAGCAGTTCTTC
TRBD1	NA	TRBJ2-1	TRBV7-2	CASSPGRTGGTKEQFF	TGTGCCAGCAGCCCCGGGCGGACAGGGGGAACAAAAGAGCAGTTCTTC
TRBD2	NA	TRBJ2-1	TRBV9	CASSPRTSGIYNEQFF	TGTGCCAGCAGCCCGCGGACTAGCGGAATCTACAATGAGCAGTTCTTC
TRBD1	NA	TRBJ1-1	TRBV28	CASSFRSQGARTEAFF	TGTGCCAGCAGTTTCCGCTCGCAGGGGGCTCGAACTGAAGCTTTCTTT
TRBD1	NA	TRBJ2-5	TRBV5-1	CASSFLGQGQETQYF	TGCGCCAGCAGCTTTCTAGGACAGGGGCAAGAGACCCAGTACTTC
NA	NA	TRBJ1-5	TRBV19	CASSVQSYSNQPQHF	TGTGCCAGTAGTGTACAGTCATATAGCAATCAGCCCCAGCATTTT
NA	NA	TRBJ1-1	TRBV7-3	CASSLVLRSMNTEAFF	TGTGCCAGCAGCTTAGTTTTACGTAGCATGAACACTGAAGCTTTCTTT
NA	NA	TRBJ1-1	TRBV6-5	CASSPFLSNTEAFF	TGTGCCAGCAGTCCGTTTCTTTCGAACACTGAAGCTTTCTTT
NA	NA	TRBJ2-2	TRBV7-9	CSSSLLTGELFF	TGTTCCAGCAGCCTACTTACCGGGGAGCTGTTTTTT
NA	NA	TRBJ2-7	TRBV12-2	CASRLPKQGRSYEQYF	TGTGCAAGTCGCTTACCGAAACAGGGTAGAAGCTACGAGCAGTACTTC
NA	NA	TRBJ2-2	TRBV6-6	CASSYSGEVAGELFF	TGTGCCAGCAGTTACTCAGGGGAGGTAGCCGGGGAGCTGTTTTTT
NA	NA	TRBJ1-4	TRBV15	CATSGRGGFGEKLFF	TGTGCCACCAGCGGCCGGGGGGGCTTTGGTGAAAAACTGTTTTTT